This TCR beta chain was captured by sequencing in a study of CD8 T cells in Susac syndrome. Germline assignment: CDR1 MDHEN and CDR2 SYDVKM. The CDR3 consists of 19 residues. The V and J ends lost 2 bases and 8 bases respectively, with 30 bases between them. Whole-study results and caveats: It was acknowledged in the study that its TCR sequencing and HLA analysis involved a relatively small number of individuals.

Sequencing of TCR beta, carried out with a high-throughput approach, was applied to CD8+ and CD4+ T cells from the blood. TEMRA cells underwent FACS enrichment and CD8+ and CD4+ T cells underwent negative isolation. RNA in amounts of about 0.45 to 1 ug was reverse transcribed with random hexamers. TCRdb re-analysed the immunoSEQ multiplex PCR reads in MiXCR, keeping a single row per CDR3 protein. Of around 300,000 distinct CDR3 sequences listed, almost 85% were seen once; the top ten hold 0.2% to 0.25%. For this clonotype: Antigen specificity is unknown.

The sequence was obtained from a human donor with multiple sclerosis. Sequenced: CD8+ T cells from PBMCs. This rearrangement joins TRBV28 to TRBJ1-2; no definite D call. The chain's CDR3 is CASSLECCVRRGIKEGYTF. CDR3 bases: TGTGCCAGCAGTTTAGAGTGTTGTGTCCGACGAGGGATCAAAGAGGGCTACACCTTC.